The TCR beta chain described here comes from a study of T cell repertoires in cytomegalovirus infection. About the research overall: A matching HLA type, together with CMV infection, was signaled by public TCR beta signatures.

Per the germline V gene, CDR1 is SGHTA and CDR2 is FQGNSA. The V end lost 1 base, the J end lost 7 bases, and 10 bases lay between the germline ends. CDR3 length: 14 amino acids. TCRdb called the reads again in MiXCR, with one record for every CDR3 protein. The table lists 550,000 to 850,000 distinct CDR3 sequences, 33% of them singletons. Findings and limits, study-wide: Within the response measured ex vivo, HLA-C-restricted CMV-specific TCR beta clonotypes were dominant. Of the TCR beta families, the public ones yielded a cumulative frequency that identified carriers of CMV plus the relevant HLA.

In its sample, this clonotype was seen many times. Its matching antigen is unknown. The source of this sequence is a human donor in good health (CMV status not recorded). Some clones in this sample may be carry-over from other donors' samples. The chain uses TRBV7-2 and TRBJ2-2; D uncertain. Sequencing used cultured PBMCs, obtained from culture after CMV antigen stimulation. The CDR3 coding sequence is TGTGCCAGCAGCTTAGTATATGGGTACGGGGAGCTGTTTTTT. Its translation is CASSLVYGYGELFF.